The 10 T cell receptor beta chains below were found in one sample sequenced in a study of T cell clonality in common variable immunodeficiency. Findings and caveats of the study: Fewer deletions and N-nucleotide insertions were reportedly seen in common variable immunodeficiency TCR beta sequences.

What these receptors recognize is not known. Some clones are missing from TCRdb's copy, which holds only in-frame ones; the method was immunoSEQ multiplex PCR. In total the sample includes a few thousand clones, none of them seen once. Source material: peripheral blood mononuclear cells. The receptors were sampled from a human donor with common variable immunodeficiency.

With respect to this clone: The CDR3 is cut off 3 residues early in the read; its end comes from the germline J gene. The V gene is TRBV18, the J gene TRBJ2-2; 9 nucleotides align to TRBD2. J was trimmed by 6 bases and V by 5 bases; bases with no gene match: 16. Germline CDR1 KGHSH, CDR2 LQKENI. CDR3 length: 18 residues. CDR3 bases read: TGTGCCAGCTCAACAGCCCTCGTAGCGGGAGCGGGCGCCGGGGAG. Protein sequence: CASSTALVAGAGAGE. From start to end, the CDR3 is CASSTALVAGAGAGELFF.

Notes on this clone: Coverage ceases 3 residues before the CDR3 finishes, and the germline J gene fills in the end. The rearrangement uses TRBV19 and TRBJ2-7; no reliable D call. Germline CDR1 reads LNHDA; CDR2 reads SQIVND (reference sequence). The CDR3 runs to 10 residues. The ends were cut back, 10 bases at V and 6 bases at J, with 10 bases in the middle. The sequenced CDR3 bases are TGTGCCACCGGGTCTAGCGAG. It is translated as CATGSSE. The CDR3, in full, reads CATGSSEQYF.

Concerning this clone itself: The CDR3 extends 3 residues past the end of the read, so its final part is completed from the germline J gene. The rearrangement joins TRBV7-2 to TRBJ2-3, with D possibly matching TRBD1 (5 bases). The germline V gene encodes CDR1 SGHTA and CDR2 FQGNSA. The CDR3 extends over 16 amino acids. Trimming took 0 bases from V and 2 from J, leaving 12 bases between them. CDR3 sequence reads: CASSLAGQGYTDTQYF. The CDR3 bases that were read are TGTGCCAGCAGCTTAGCGGGGCAGGGTTACACAGATACG.

There are a few counts of this clone. Read sequence stops 3 residues before the CDR3 end, and the germline J gene provides the missing end. V and J are TRBV19 and TRBJ2-2; 11 bases match TRBD2. J gave up 5 bases and V 6 bases, and 5 bases lay outside the gene matches. CDR3 length equals 15 residues. Germline V gene data show CDR1 as LNHDA and CDR2 as SQIVND (reference sequence). CDR3 bases read: TGTGCCAGTAGAGATTGGACTAGCGGGACCGGGGAG. Amino acids: CASRDWTSGTGE. In full, the CDR3 reads CASRDWTSGTGELFF. Variable domain in full (rest from reference TRBV19 and TRBJ2-2): DGGITQSPKYLFRKEGQNVTLSCEQNLNHDAMYWYRQDPGQGLRLIYYSQIVNDFQKGDIAEGYSVSREKKESFPLTVTSAQKNPTAFYLCASRDWTSGTGELFFGEGSRLTVL.

Regarding this clone: The observed sequence ends 3 residues before the CDR3 terminus, with the missing tail filled in from the germline J gene. The chain combines TRBV18 with TRBJ2-2, with 7 bases aligning to TRBD1. V lost 3 bases to trimming and J lost 4 bases; unmatched junction nucleotides: 5. Germline CDR1 reads KGHSH; CDR2 reads LQKENI. This CDR3 is 15 amino acids long. The covered CDR3 bases are TGTGCCAGCTCACCGGTGAACAGGGGCACCGGGGAG. Translated: CASSPVNRGTGE. The whole CDR3 reads CASSPVNRGTGELFF.

Sample share makes this clone medium-sized. The CDR3 end is not reached by the read, which stops 3 residues before it; the germline J gene fills it in. The chain links TRBV6-1 to TRBJ1-1, with a possible D match to TRBD1 (5 bases). The germline V gene has CDR1 MNHNS and CDR2 SASEGT. The CDR3 is made up of 15 amino acids. The V end was cut by 4 bases, the J end by 0 bases, with 12 bases between. The DNA read from the CDR3 is TGTGCCAGCAGTGTACGACAGAAATTGAACACTGAA. Translating it yields CASSVRQKLNTE. The complete CDR3 reads CASSVRQKLNTEAFF.

Regarding this clone: The sequence runs out 3 residues before the end of the CDR3; the remainder is reconstructed from the germline J gene. V gene TRBV19 combines with J gene TRBJ2-1; TRBD2 agrees at 12 bases. The length of the CDR3 is 16 residues. V lost 5 bases and J lost 7; bases outside the gene matches: 9. Germline V gives CDR1 LNHDA, CDR2 SQIVND (reference sequence). CDR3 amino acids: CASSARRLAGANEQFF. The sequenced part of the CDR3 DNA is TGTGCCAGTAGTGCCCGTCGACTAGCGGGGGCTAATGAG.

CDR3 DNA, as far as it was read: TGTGCCTGGAGTGCCGGGGCTAGCGGGAGGGCCGGGGGAGGCTACGAG. Translated: CAWSAGASGRAGGGYE. The whole CDR3 protein is CAWSAGASGRAGGGYEQYF. The V gene is TRBV30, the J gene TRBJ2-7, with 12 bases fitting TRBD2. The read falls 3 residues short of the CDR3 end, and the missing part is taken from the germline J gene. Germline V gene sequence: CDR1 GTSNPN, CDR2 SVGIG (reference sequence). The CDR3 is 19 residues long. Germline trimming cut 1 base from V and 3 bases from J; bases unmatched to any gene: 16.

This clone qualifies as large. The CDR3 end lies 3 residues beyond the end of the read and is filled in from the germline J gene. V is TRBV20-1 and J is TRBJ2-5, with no clear D. The CDR3 length is 12 residues. Trimming removed 3 bases from V and 2 bases from J, with 7 bases in between. The germline gives CDR1 DFQATT, CDR2 SNEGSKA (reference sequence). CDR3 sequence: CSASAQQETQYF. Partial CDR3 DNA: TGCAGTGCTAGCGCACAGCAAGAGACC.

Note on this clone: The DNA ends 3 residues before the CDR3 does, and the rest of the CDR3 is filled in from the germline J gene. The chain carries TRBV7-9 and TRBJ1-4; D is unclear. From germline, CDR1 is SEHNR and CDR2 FQNEAQ (reference sequence). The CDR3 has 14 residues. Trimming removed 5 bases from V and 2 bases from J, with 9 bases in between. CDR3 sequence: CASSPGITNEKLFF. CDR3 DNA, as far as it was read: TGTGCCAGCAGCCCGGGTATCACTAATGAAAAA. Drawing the rest from reference TRBV7-9 and TRBJ1-4, the complete variable domain is DTGVSQNPRHKITKRGQNVTFRCDPISEHNRLYWYRQTLGQGPEFLTYFQNEAQLEKSRLLSDRFSAERPKGSFSTLEIQRTEQGDSAMYLCASSPGITNEKLFFGSGTQLSVL.